This T cell receptor beta chain was found in a study of long-term antiretroviral therapy in people with HIV. Study background: The 2015 immediate-ART recommendation was preceded by the earliest samples by about a decade. Study-wide points: Following ART, diversity rose but still fell short of transplant donor controls.

As concerns this clone: The antigen remains unidentified.

Germline lookup yields CDR1 SGHTA and CDR2 FQGTGA. CDR3 length equals 13 residues. V lost 3 bases, J lost 1 base, and 6 bases lay in between. Ahead of DNA extraction, samples held roughly 0.85-11 million cryopreserved PBMC each. Sequencing relied on immunoSEQ assay v3.0, run at survey level. Only in-frame clones appear in the TCRdb table, and some are missing; sequencing was by immunoSEQ multiplex PCR. The sample consists of about 23,000 clones, about 85% of them appearing once. This rearrangement joins TRBV7-3 to TRBJ1-1; D is uncertain. The source material was unsorted PBMCs, sampled 1.6 years after starting antiretroviral therapy. The sequence came from a man aged 40-55 years with HIV. The CDR3 DNA follows: TGTGCCAGCAGCTTCACAGCGAACACTGAAGCTTTCTTT. This sequence encodes CASSFTANTEAFF.